This T cell receptor (beta chain) was obtained from a study of untreated major depressive disorder. V lost 5 bases and J 7 bases, leaving 6 bases between the germline ends. Per the germline V gene, CDR1 is DFQATT and CDR2 is SNEGSKA (reference sequence). The CDR3 is made up of 9 amino acids. Sequenced by immunoSEQ multiplex PCR; TCRdb stores in-frame clones only, minus some. The data hold around 20,000 clones, with approximately 95% observed a single time. The J gene is TRBJ2-7, the V gene TRBV20-1; D is perhaps TRBD1 or TRBD2 (5 bases each). This receptor was taken from a man younger than 45 in good health. The sequencing input was CD4+ T cells from PBMCs. CDR3 DNA: TGCAGTGCTGAGGGGGAGCAGTACTTC. It codes for CSAEGEQYF.